Listed below are T cell receptor beta chains from one sample, sequenced in a study of molecular identifiers for immune sequencing clone quantification. TCRdb processed the PCR reads anew with MiXCR; each CDR3 protein has one entry. The sample contains hundreds of thousands of distinct CDR3 sequences, 25% of which appear only once. The specimen sequenced was naive CD8+ T cells from blood, with Jurkat cell RNA spiked in. The receptor set was obtained from a human donor in good health. Some libraries in this study had Jurkat cell RNA spiked in. The CDR3 runs from the conserved cysteine through the conserved F or W. D genes are given only for firm matches. The size field is filled for only some rows; it gives once, few, many or a size class.

TRBD1 TRBJ1-5 many TRBV4-1 CASSQAGTVYQPQHF TGCGCCAGCAGCCAAGCCGGGACAGTATATCAGCCCCAGCATTTT
- TRBJ2-1 few TRBV4-1 CASSQDLPYNEQFF TGCGCCAGCAGCCAAGATCTCCCCTACAATGAGCAGTTCTTC
- TRBJ2-1 few TRBV4-1 CASSQVHSQYNEQFF TGCGCCAGCAGCCAGGTTCACAGTCAATACAATGAGCAGTTCTTC
TRBD1 TRBJ1-5 many TRBV5-1 CASSLAGGSNQPQHF TGCGCCAGCAGCTTGGCAGGGGGTAGCAATCAGCCCCAGCATTTT
TRBD1 TRBJ2-7 many TRBV5-6 CASSTGTGMYEQYF TGTGCCAGCAGTACCGGGACAGGGATGTACGAGCAGTACTTC
- TRBJ1-2 few TRBV9 CASSVWGAHYGYTF TGTGCCAGCAGCGTATGGGGGGCCCACTATGGCTACACCTTC
- TRBJ2-7 - TRBV6-2/TRBV6-3 CASSHHPGAAYEQYF TGTGCCAGCTCACATCACCCAGGAGCGGCCTACGAGCAGTACTTC
TRBD2 TRBJ2-1 - TRBV5-8 CASSLRLAGPEQFF TGTGCCAGCAGCTTGCGTCTAGCGGGTCCCGAGCAGTTCTTC
- TRBJ1-1 - TRBV7-9 CASNLDLNTEAFF TGTGCCAGCAACCTCGACCTGAACACTGAAGCTTTCTTT
- TRBJ1-2 few TRBV20-1 CSAQQDGYTF TGCAGTGCGCAACAGGATGGCTACACCTTC
- TRBJ1-2 - TRBV7-2 CASSLGNREDYGYTF TGTGCCAGCAGCTTGGGGAACAGGGAGGACTATGGCTACACCTTC
- TRBJ1-2 few TRBV13 CASSLGLALLRYGYTF TGTGCCAGCAGCCTGGGACTGGCCCTGTTGCGCTATGGCTACACCTTC
- TRBJ1-3 few TRBV27 CASSLSKGSGNTIYF TGTGCCAGCAGTTTATCGAAGGGCTCGGGAAACACCATATATTTT
TRBD1 TRBJ1-5 many TRBV6-2/TRBV6-3 CASSYQGDQPQHF TGTGCCAGCAGTTACCAGGGGGACCAGCCCCAGCATTTT
- TRBJ2-2 - TRBV27 CASWGVTGELFF TGTGCCAGTTGGGGAGTCACCGGGGAGCTGTTTTTT
TRBD1 TRBJ1-1 few TRBV30 CASGKTGEAFF TGTGCCTCCGGCAAGACAGGGGAGGCTTTCTTT
- TRBJ2-1 - TRBV7-9 CASSLVGGPKSEQFF TGTGCCAGCAGCTTAGTTGGGGGCCCCAAGAGTGAGCAGTTCTTC
- TRBJ2-2 many TRBV14 CASSPLGVGRNTGELFF TGTGCCAGCAGCCCACTAGGCGTGGGAAGGAACACCGGGGAGCTGTTTTTT
TRBD1 TRBJ1-2 few TRBV15 CATSRELGQGIWKDGYTF TGTGCCACCAGCAGAGAACTGGGACAGGGGATCTGGAAGGATGGCTACACCTTC
- TRBJ2-7 - TRBV7-9 CASGLAREQYF TGTGCCAGCGGCTTAGCTCGCGAGCAGTACTTC
TRBD1 TRBJ2-1 few TRBV6-2/TRBV6-3 CASSPFDRGNEQFF TGTGCCAGCAGTCCATTCGACAGGGGGAATGAGCAGTTCTTC
- TRBJ2-7 - TRBV2 CASSDPQGHCEQYF TGTGCCAGCAGTGACCCGCAGGGCCACTGCGAGCAGTACTTC
- TRBJ1-5 - TRBV28 CASRPQAGGRNQPQHF TGTGCCAGCAGGCCCCAGGCGGGGGGTCGAAATCAGCCCCAGCATTTT
TRBD2 TRBJ2-7 - TRBV20-1 CSARLLAGGSYEQYF TGCAGTGCTAGATTACTAGCGGGAGGCTCCTACGAGCAGTACTTC
- TRBJ2-4 many TRBV15 CATSPGWGGKNIQYF TGTGCCACCAGCCCGGGATGGGGCGGGAAAAACATTCAGTACTTC
- TRBJ1-1 - TRBV4-1 CASRSGVEVGTEAFF TGCGCCAGCAGATCGGGGGTGGAAGTAGGAACTGAAGCTTTCTTT
- TRBJ2-1 many TRBV30 CAWIPGGYNEQFF TGTGCCTGGATCCCCGGGGGCTACAATGAGCAGTTCTTC
TRBD1 TRBJ1-4 few TRBV15 CATSSGTGDEKLFF TGTGCCACCAGCAGCGGGACAGGGGATGAAAAACTGTTTTTT
- TRBJ1-2 many TRBV29-1 CSVERRGAYGYTF TGCAGCGTTGAAAGGAGAGGGGCATATGGCTACACCTTC
- TRBJ2-7 - TRBV14 CAISLLKSAEQYF TGTGCCATCAGCCTGTTAAAAAGCGCCGAGCAGTACTTC
TRBD1 TRBJ2-7 few TRBV7-6 CASSKTGESYEQYF TGTGCCAGCAGCAAAACAGGGGAGTCCTACGAGCAGTACTTC
TRBD1 TRBJ2-7 - TRBV4-1 CASSQDRDAYEQYF TGCGCCAGCAGCCAGGACAGGGATGCCTACGAGCAGTACTTC
- TRBJ2-7 - TRBV3-1 CASSPNPGGVSYEQYF TGTGCCAGCAGCCCAAACCCGGGGGGCGTCTCCTACGAGCAGTACTTC
- TRBJ1-1 few TRBV5-4 CASSFGQRGTEAFF TGTGCCAGCAGCTTTGGACAGCGTGGGACTGAAGCTTTCTTT
- TRBJ2-7 - TRBV28 CASSPWDNTYEQYF TGTGCCAGCAGTCCGTGGGACAACACCTACGAGCAGTACTTC
TRBD2 TRBJ2-1 few TRBV6-5 CASGRGTRVDEQFF TGTGCCAGCGGTCGGGGGACTAGAGTCGATGAGCAGTTCTTC
- TRBJ2-2 - TRBV27 CVSSLFGELFF TGTGTCAGCAGTTTATTCGGGGAGCTGTTTTTT
TRBD1 TRBJ1-2 few TRBV12-3/TRBV12-4 CASSNGQVDYGYTF TGTGCCAGCAGCAACGGACAGGTCGACTATGGCTACACCTTC
- TRBJ2-2 few TRBV5-4 CASSSPSQGIETGELFF TGTGCCAGCAGCTCTCCATCGCAGGGGATCGAGACCGGGGAGCTGTTTTTT
TRBD1 TRBJ1-1 many TRBV4-2 CASSHPWTGEGTEAFF TGTGCCAGCAGCCATCCCTGGACAGGGGAGGGCACTGAAGCTTTCTTT
- TRBJ1-5 few TRBV7-9 CASSLSFGTHTGQHF TGTGCCAGCAGCTTATCGTTCGGGACCCACACGGGCCAGCATTTT
- TRBJ2-5 - TRBV6-2/TRBV6-3 CASSLTRALLETQYF TGTGCCAGCAGTTTAACGCGGGCCTTATTAGAGACCCAGTACTTC
- TRBJ1-2 few TRBV4-1 CASSQHQNQGYYGYTF TGCGCCAGCAGCCAACACCAAAATCAGGGTTACTATGGCTACACCTTC
- TRBJ2-7 few TRBV11-2 CASSPLRAGDTYEQYF TGTGCCAGCAGCCCATTGAGAGCGGGTGACACCTACGAGCAGTACTTC
- TRBJ2-5 - TRBV20-1 CSVLGMVGGWETQYF TGCAGTGTTCTCGGAATGGTCGGCGGTTGGGAGACCCAGTACTTC
- TRBJ1-4 - TRBV27 CASAKLATNEKLFF TGTGCCAGCGCCAAACTTGCAACTAATGAAAAACTGTTCTTT
- TRBJ1-5 few TRBV28 CASSFVVGQPQHF TGTGCCAGCAGTTTTGTGGTTGGACAGCCCCAGCATTTT
- TRBJ1-3 many TRBV29-1 CSARVNPDWPYSGNTIYF TGCAGCGCCCGAGTTAACCCTGACTGGCCTTACTCTGGAAACACCATATATTTT
- TRBJ1-1 - TRBV15 CATSSRGNTEASF TGTGCCACCAGCAGCAGGGGAAACACTGAAGCTTCCTTT
TRBD2 TRBJ2-2 - TRBV6-8 CASTTEAGGYTGELFF TGTGCCAGCACGACTGAAGCGGGAGGTTACACCGGGGAGCTGTTTTTT